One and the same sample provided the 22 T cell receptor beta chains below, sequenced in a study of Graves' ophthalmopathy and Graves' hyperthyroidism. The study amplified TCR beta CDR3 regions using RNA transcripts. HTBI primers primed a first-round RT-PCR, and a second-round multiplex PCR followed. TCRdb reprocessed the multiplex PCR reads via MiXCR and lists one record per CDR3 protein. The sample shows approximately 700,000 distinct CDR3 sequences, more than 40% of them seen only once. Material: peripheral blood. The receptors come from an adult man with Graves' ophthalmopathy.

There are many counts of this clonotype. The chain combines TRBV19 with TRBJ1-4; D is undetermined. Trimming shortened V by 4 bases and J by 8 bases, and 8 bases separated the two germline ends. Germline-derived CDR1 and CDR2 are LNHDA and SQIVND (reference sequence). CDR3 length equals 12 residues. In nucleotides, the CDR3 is TGTGCCAGTAGTACTGGCTTGGAAAAACTGTTTTTT. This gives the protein CASSTGLEKLFF. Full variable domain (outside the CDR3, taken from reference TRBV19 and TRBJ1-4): DGGITQSPKYLFRKEGQNVTLSCEQNLNHDAMYWYRQDPGQGLRLIYYSQIVNDFQKGDIAEGYSVSREKKESFPLTVTSAQKNPTAFYLCASSTGLEKLFFGSGTQLSVL.

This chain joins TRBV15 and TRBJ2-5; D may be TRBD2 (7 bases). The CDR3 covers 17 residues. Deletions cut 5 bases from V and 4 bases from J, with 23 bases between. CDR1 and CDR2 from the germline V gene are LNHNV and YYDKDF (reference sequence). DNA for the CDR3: TGTGCCACCAGCTCCCTCGGGGGCGGGAGTTTGGGAGAGACCCAGTACTTC. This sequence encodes CATSSLGGGSLGETQYF.

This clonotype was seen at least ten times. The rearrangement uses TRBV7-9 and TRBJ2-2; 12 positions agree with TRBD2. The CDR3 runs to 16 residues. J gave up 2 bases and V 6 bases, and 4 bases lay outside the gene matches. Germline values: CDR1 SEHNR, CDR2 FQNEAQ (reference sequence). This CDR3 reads CASRTSGGINTGELFF. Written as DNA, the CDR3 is TGTGCCAGCAGGACTAGCGGGGGCATAAACACCGGGGAGCTGTTTTTT.

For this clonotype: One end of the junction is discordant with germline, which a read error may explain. This CDR3 reads CASSYPPDRGFNGYTF. CDR3 sequence (DNA): TGTGCCAGCAGTTACCCGCCGGACAGGGGGTTTAATGGCTACACCTTC. The chain is built from TRBV10-3 and TRBJ1-2, with 10 bases that match TRBD1. Germline V CDR1 and CDR2: ENHRY, SYGVKD. The CDR3 contains 16 residues.

The CDR3 DNA sequence: TGTGCCATCTGGGCGACCCAGTACTTC. It is translated as CAIWATQYF. This chain uses TRBV10-3 with TRBJ2-5; no clear D. This CDR3 comprises 9 residues. Trimming took off 8 bases at V and 7 bases at J, with 5 bases between the two ends. Germline values: CDR1 ENHRY, CDR2 SYGVKD.

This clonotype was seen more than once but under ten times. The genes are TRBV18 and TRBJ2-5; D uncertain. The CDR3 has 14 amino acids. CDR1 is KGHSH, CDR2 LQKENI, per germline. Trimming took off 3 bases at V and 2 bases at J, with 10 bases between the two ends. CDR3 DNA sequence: TGTGCCAGCTCACCGACTCAAACTCAAGAGACCCAGTACTTC. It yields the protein CASSPTQTQETQYF.

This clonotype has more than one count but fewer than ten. CDR3 amino acids: CASTSWLQGAQGSHGYTF. The CDR3 coding sequence is TGTGCCAGTACCTCTTGGCTGCAGGGGGCTCAGGGTTCACATGGCTACACCTTC. This sequence joins TRBV19 and TRBJ1-2; the match to TRBD1 covers 8 bases. The V gene's germline CDR1 is LNHDA and CDR2 SQIVND (reference sequence). This CDR3 contains 18 residues. V gave up 7 bases and J gave up 6 bases; unmatched junction bases: 22.

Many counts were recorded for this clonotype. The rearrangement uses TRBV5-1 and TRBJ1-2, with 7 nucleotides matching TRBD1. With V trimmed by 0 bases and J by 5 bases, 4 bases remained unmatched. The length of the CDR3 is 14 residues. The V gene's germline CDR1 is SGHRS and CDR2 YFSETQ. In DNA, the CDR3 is TGCGCCAGCAGCTTGGGACAGGGAGAATATGGCTACACCTTC. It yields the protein CASSLGQGEYGYTF.

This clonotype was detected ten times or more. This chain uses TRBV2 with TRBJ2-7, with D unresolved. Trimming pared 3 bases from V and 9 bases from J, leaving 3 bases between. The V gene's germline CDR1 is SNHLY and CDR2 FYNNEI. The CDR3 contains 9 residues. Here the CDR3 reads CASSDRQYF. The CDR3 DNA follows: TGTGCCAGCAGTGACCGGCAGTACTTC.

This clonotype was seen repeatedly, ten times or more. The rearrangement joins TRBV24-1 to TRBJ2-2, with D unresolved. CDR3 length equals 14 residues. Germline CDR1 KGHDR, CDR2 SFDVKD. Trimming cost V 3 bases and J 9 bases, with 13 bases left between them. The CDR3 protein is CATSDPNWTRELFF. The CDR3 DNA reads TGTGCCACCAGTGATCCTAATTGGACCCGGGAGCTGTTTTTT.

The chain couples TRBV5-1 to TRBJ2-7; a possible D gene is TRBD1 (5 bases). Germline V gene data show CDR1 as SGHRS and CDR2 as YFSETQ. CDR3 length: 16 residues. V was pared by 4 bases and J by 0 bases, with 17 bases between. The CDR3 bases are TGCGCCAGCAGCCTTAACCCAACAGGAAGCTCCTACGAGCAGTACTTC. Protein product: CASSLNPTGSSYEQYF.

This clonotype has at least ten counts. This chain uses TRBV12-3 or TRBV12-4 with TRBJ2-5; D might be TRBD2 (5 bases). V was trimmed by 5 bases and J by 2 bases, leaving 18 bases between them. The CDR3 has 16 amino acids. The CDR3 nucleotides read TGTGCCAGCAGTGTCACTAGGCTAGGGCAGCAAGAGACCCAGTACTTC. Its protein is CASSVTRLGQQETQYF.

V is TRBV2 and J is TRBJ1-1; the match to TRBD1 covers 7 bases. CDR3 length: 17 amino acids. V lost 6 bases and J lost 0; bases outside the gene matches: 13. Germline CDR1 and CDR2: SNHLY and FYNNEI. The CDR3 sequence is CASSLLNPTGMNTEAFF. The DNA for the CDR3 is TGTGCCAGCAGCCTCCTTAATCCGACAGGGATGAACACTGAAGCTTTCTTT.

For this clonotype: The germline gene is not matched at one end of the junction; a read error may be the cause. CDR3 protein: CAWTGPRAFYEQYF. CDR3 sequence (DNA): TGTGCCTGGACGGGGCCGAGAGCTTTCTACGAGCAGTACTTC. The chain joins TRBV29-1 to TRBJ2-7, with D possibly being TRBD1 or TRBD2 (5 bases each). Per germline, CDR1 SQVTM and CDR2 ANQGSEA. The CDR3 loop spans 14 amino acids.

CDR3 DNA sequence: TGTGCCAGCAGACCGGGGGGGGGGAACACCGGGGAGCTGTTTTTT. Amino acids: CASRPGGGNTGELFF. The gene calls are TRBV7-2 and TRBJ2-2; 8 nucleotides agree with TRBD2. CDR3 length: 15 residues. The V and J ends lost 6 bases and 1 base, in that order; junction bases with no gene match: 4. CDR1 and CDR2 from the germline V gene are SGHTA and FQGNSA.

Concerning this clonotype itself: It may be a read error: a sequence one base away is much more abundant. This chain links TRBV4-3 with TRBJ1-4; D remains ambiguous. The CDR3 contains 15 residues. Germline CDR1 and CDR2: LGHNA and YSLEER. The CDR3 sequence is CVSSQLATETEKLFF. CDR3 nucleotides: TGCGTCAGCAGCCAGCTGGCTACTGAGACTGAAAAACTGTTTTTT.

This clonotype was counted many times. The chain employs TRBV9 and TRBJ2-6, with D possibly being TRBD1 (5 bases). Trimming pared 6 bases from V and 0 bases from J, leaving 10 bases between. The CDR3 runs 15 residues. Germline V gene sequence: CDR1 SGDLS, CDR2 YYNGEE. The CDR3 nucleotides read TGTGCCAGCAATACAGGTAGCTCTGGGGCCAACGTCCTGACTTTC. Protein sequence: CASNTGSSGANVLTF.

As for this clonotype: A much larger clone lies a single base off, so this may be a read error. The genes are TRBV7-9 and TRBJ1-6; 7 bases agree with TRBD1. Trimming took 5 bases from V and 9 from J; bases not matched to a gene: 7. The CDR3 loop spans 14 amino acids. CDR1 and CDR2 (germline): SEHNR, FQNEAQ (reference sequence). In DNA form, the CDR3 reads TGTGCCAGCAGCGCGGACAGGAAGATTTCACCCCTCCACTTT. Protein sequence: CASSADRKISPLHF.

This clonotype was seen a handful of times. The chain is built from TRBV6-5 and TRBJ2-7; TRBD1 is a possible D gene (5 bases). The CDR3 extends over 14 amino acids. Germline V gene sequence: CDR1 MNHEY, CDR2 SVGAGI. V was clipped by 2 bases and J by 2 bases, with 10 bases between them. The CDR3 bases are TGTGCCAGCAGTTACAGGGGTCTGCCCTACGAGCAGTACTTC. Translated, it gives CASSYRGLPYEQYF.

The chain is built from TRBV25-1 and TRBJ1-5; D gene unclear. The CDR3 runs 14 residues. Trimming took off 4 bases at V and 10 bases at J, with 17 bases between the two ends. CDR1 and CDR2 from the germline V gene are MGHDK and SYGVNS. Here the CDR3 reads CASSANYRQSPQHF. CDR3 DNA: TGTGCCAGCAGTGCTAATTATCGGCAGAGTCCCCAGCATTTT.

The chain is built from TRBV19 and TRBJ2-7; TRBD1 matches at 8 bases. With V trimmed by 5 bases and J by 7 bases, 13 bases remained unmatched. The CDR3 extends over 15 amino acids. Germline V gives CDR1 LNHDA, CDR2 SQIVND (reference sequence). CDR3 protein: CASSPVRTGNGEQYF. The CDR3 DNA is TGTGCCAGTAGTCCAGTCAGGACAGGGAATGGTGAGCAGTACTTC.

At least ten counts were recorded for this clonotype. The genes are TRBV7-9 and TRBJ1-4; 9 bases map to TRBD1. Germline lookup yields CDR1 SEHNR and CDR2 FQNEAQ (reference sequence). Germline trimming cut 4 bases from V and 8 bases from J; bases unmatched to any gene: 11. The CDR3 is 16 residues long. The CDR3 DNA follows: TGTGCCAGCAGCTCGAGACAACAGGGGGCGCGGGAAAAACTGTTTTTT. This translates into CASSSRQQGAREKLFF.